The 15 T cell receptor beta chains below come from one sample, sequenced in a study. TCRdb called the 5' RACE reads again in MiXCR, with one record for every CDR3 protein. The sample has 50,000 to 65,000 distinct CDR3 sequences; 20% are singletons. Treg sorting used a CD4+CD25+CD127-/low gate. Sequenced input: tumor-infiltrating Tregs sorted from the breast tumor. These receptor sequences come from a female donor with breast cancer.

The chain recombines TRBV10-3 with TRBJ1-1; the match to TRBD1 covers 8 bases. Germline CDR1 is ENHRY and CDR2 is SYGVKD. V dropped 4 bases and J dropped 4; count of bases not matched to a gene: 5. The CDR3 consists of 14 residues. The CDR3 region is CAISAQGASTEAFF. The DNA for the CDR3 is TGTGCCATCAGTGCCCAGGGGGCGTCCACTGAAGCTTTCTTT.

V is TRBV5-1 and J is TRBJ1-4, with 9 bases that match TRBD1. V was pared by 3 bases and J by 8 bases, with 5 bases of the junction left unmatched. From germline, CDR1 is SGHRS and CDR2 YFSETQ. The CDR3 spans 14 residues. This chain's CDR3 is CASSSGTGSEKLFF. CDR3 bases: TGCGCCAGCAGCTCCGGGACAGGGAGCGAAAAACTGTTTTTT.

There are many counts of this clonotype. The V gene is TRBV7-2, the J gene TRBJ2-7; a possible D gene is TRBD2 (6 bases). The germline V gene has CDR1 SGHTA and CDR2 FQGNSA. V dropped 5 bases and J dropped 2 bases, with 16 bases sitting between them. The length of the CDR3 is 15 residues. The CDR3 sequence: CASSTPRGAAYEQYF. The CDR3 DNA reads as TGTGCCAGCAGCACCCCCCGCGGGGCAGCCTACGAGCAGTACTTC.

About this clonotype itself: Sequence at one end of the junction differs from germline and may be a read error. The V call is TRBV5-1, the J call TRBJ2-1, with TRBD2 matching over 7 bases. The germline gives CDR1 SGHRS, CDR2 YFSETQ. CDR3 length equals 16 residues. The CDR3 DNA reads TGCGCCAGTAGCTTGGCTAGATTTCGGGGGGACAATGAGCAGTTCTTC. Translated: CASSLARFRGDNEQFF.

The chain joins TRBV7-8 to TRBJ2-4; 7 bases line up with TRBD1. The V gene's germline CDR1 is SGHVS and CDR2 FQNEAQ. This CDR3 spans 15 amino acids. J gave up 4 bases and V 5 bases, and 8 bases lay outside the gene matches. The CDR3 sequence is CASSAYRDRKNIQYF. Written as DNA, the CDR3 is TGTGCCAGCAGCGCGTACCGGGACAGAAAAAACATTCAGTACTTC.

The rearrangement links TRBV28 to TRBJ1-2; possible D gene TRBD1, 5 bases. CDR1 MDHEN and CDR2 SYDVKM come from the germline V gene. Trimming took 7 bases from V and 9 from J, leaving 21 bases between them. The CDR3 has 14 residues. CDR3 sequence (DNA): TGTGCCAGCACCCCCACTCAGGGTGGTAAGCGCTACACCTTC. This translates into CASTPTQGGKRYTF.

This clonotype was counted many times. The chain recombines TRBV6-5 with TRBJ1-2, with 8 bases identical to TRBD1. J was trimmed by 0 bases and V by 5 bases; bases with no gene match: 5. The CDR3 covers 15 residues. From germline, CDR1 is MNHEY and CDR2 SVGAGI. CDR3 residues: CASSPGTGANYGYTF. CDR3 nucleotides: TGTGCCAGCAGTCCAGGGACAGGAGCTAACTATGGCTACACCTTC.

This clonotype was detected only a few times. The rearrangement joins TRBV10-3 to TRBJ2-2; the D is unclear. The ends were cut back, 2 bases at V and 3 bases at J, with 7 bases in the middle. The CDR3 is made up of 14 amino acids. The V gene's germline CDR1 is ENHRY and CDR2 SYGVKD. The CDR3 DNA is TGTGCCATCAGTGAGACGCAGGACACCGGGGAGCTGTTTTTT. The encoded protein is CAISETQDTGELFF.

This clonotype showed up just once. The chain employs TRBV11-2 and TRBJ1-1, with unresolved D. Germline V gene data show CDR1 as SGHAT and CDR2 as FQNNGV. The CDR3 is made up of 14 amino acids. V lost 0 bases and J lost 4, with 9 bases in between. Here the CDR3 reads CASSLDGSRTEAFF. For the CDR3, the DNA is TGTGCCAGCAGCTTAGACGGGAGTCGCACTGAAGCTTTCTTT.

Concerning this clonotype itself: The germline gene is not matched at one end of the junction; a read error may be the cause. V gene TRBV7-3 combines with J gene TRBJ2-1, with D unclear. CDR3 length equals 15 residues. CDR1 SGHTA and CDR2 FQGTGA come from the germline V gene. The CDR3 is CASSLVTSSCNEQFF. The CDR3 DNA reads as TGTGCCAGCAGCTTAGTAACGAGCTCCTGCAATGAGCAGTTCTTC.

This clonotype has ten or more counts. The chain has TRBV5-1 and TRBJ2-4; the match to TRBD1 covers 9 bases. V was pared by 0 bases and J by 8 bases, with 3 bases of the junction left unmatched. Germline V gene lookup returns CDR1 SGHRS and CDR2 YFSETQ. The CDR3 length is 14 residues. The CDR3 DNA follows: TGCGCCAGCAGCTTGGACAGGGGGCGAGACATTCAGTACTTC. Protein product: CASSLDRGRDIQYF.

This chain connects TRBV18 to TRBJ2-1; TRBD2 aligns across 8 bases. From germline, CDR1 is KGHSH and CDR2 LQKENI. V shed 0 bases, J shed 5 bases, and the junction held 18 bases outside the gene matches. The length of the CDR3 is 20 residues. DNA of the CDR3: TGTGCCAGCTCACCACCGAATAGGGTGATTGGACTAGCAGGGGACAATGAGCAGTTCTTC. Residues: CASSPPNRVIGLAGDNEQFF.

The sample holds a few counts of this clonotype. The chain recombines TRBV11-1 with TRBJ2-1, with D uncertain. In germline, CDR1 is SGHAT, CDR2 FQDESV (reference sequence). The length of the CDR3 is 14 residues. V gave up 7 bases and J gave up 1 base, with 11 bases separating them. CDR3 sequence reads: CASTRTASYNEQFF. In nucleotides, the CDR3 is TGTGCCAGCACCCGGACGGCTTCCTACAATGAGCAGTTCTTC. Looking up the rest from reference TRBV11-1 and TRBJ2-1 gives the full variable domain: EAEVAQSPRYKITEKSQAVAFWCDPISGHATLYWYRQILGQGPELLVQFQDESVVDDSQLPKDRFSAERLKGVDSTLKIQPAELGDSAMYLCASTRTASYNEQFFGPGTRLTVL.

This clonotype was detected ten times or more. CDR3 in amino acids: CSATGLRSGTEAFF. The CDR3, as DNA: TGCAGTGCTACCGGACTGAGGTCGGGCACTGAAGCTTTCTTT. V gene TRBV20-1 combines with J gene TRBJ1-1, with no clear D. V lost 4 bases, J lost 4 bases, and 16 bases lay in between. CDR3 size: 14 residues. Germline V CDR1 and CDR2: DFQATT, SNEGSKA (reference sequence).

This rearrangement joins TRBV4-1 to TRBJ2-5; TRBD2 matches 7 bases. V was clipped by 3 bases and J by 7 bases; unmatched bases: 14. The CDR3 is 16 residues long. Germline CDR1 and CDR2: MGHRA and YSYEKL. The CDR3 nucleotides are TGCGCCAGCAGCCAGGGCACCGGGACTACGGGGGGGACCCAGTACTTC. Translated, it gives CASSQGTGTTGGTQYF.